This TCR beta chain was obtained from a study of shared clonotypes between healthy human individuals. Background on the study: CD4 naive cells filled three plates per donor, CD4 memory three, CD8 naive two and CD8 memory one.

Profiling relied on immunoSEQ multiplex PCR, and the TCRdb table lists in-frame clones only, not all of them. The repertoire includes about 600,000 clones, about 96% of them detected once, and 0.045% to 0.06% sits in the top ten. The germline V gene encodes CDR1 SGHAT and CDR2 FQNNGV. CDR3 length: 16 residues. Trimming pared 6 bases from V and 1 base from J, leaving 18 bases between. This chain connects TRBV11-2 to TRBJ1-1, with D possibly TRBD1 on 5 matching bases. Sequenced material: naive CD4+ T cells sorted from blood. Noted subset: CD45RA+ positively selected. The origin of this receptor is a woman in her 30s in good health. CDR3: CASRSSFGGRNTEAFF. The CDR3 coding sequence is TGTGCCAGCAGATCAAGCTTTGGGGGACGGAACACTGAAGCTTTCTTT.